These 25 T cell receptor beta chains were sequenced from one sample in a study of radiotherapy plus CTLA-4 blockade in lung cancer. Repertoires were generated with immunoSEQ multiplex PCR, while TCRdb's copy carries only in-frame clones and drops some. Seen here are roughly 90,000 clones, around 88% observed once, and the top ten hold nearly 5%. Sample: peripheral blood, taken from a patient treated with radiotherapy plus ipilimumab. The receptors originated from a human donor with non-small cell lung cancer that progressed on radiotherapy plus ipilimumab.

The CDR3 DNA sequence: TGCGCCAGCAGCCAAGATGGGGTCTACACAGATACGCAGTATTTT. As protein: CASSQDGVYTDTQYF. This chain uses TRBV4-1 with TRBJ2-3; D remains ambiguous. CDR3 length equals 15 residues. Trimming left V 0 bases short and J 2 bases short, with 9 bases between. Germline values: CDR1 MGHRA, CDR2 YSYEKL.

V gene TRBV5-1 combines with J gene TRBJ1-3; D is undetermined. Trimming took off 0 bases at V and 1 base at J, with 11 bases between the two ends. The CDR3 loop spans 16 amino acids. The germline V gene has CDR1 SGHRS and CDR2 YFSETQ. The CDR3, as DNA: TGCGCCAGCAGCTTGGTGCCGGAAGGGTCTGGAAACACCATATATTTT. This gives the protein CASSLVPEGSGNTIYF.

The chain combines TRBV30 with TRBJ2-2, with no clear D. CDR3 length equals 14 residues. Between the trimmed V and J ends, which lost 0 bases and 4 bases, there was a span of 9 bases. Looked up from germline, CDR1 is GTSNPN and CDR2 is SVGIG (reference sequence). The CDR3 DNA reads as TGTGCCTGGAGTGTAAAGAGGATCACCGGGGAGCTGTTTTTT. Amino acids: CAWSVKRITGELFF.

The chain combines TRBV5-1 with TRBJ2-3; 8 bases line up with TRBD2. The CDR3 consists of 15 residues. Unmatched junction bases numbered 10, after V lost 4 bases and J lost 6 bases. Germline loops: CDR1 SGHRS, CDR2 YFSETQ. The CDR3 region has the DNA TGCGCCAGCAGCCATCTAGCGGGCCAAGGGGATACGCAGTATTTT. Translation: CASSHLAGQGDTQYF.

This clone was counted between two and nine times. The chain uses TRBV27 and TRBJ2-6, with D possibly being TRBD1 or TRBD2 (5 bases each). CDR3 length equals 15 residues. V lost 5 bases and J 1 base, leaving 9 bases between the germline ends. Germline-derived CDR1 and CDR2 are MNHEY and SMNVEV (reference sequence). CDR3 in DNA: TGTGCCAGCAGTCACGGGGCATCTGGGGCCAACGTCCTGACTTTC. This sequence encodes CASSHGASGANVLTF.

The chain is built from TRBV18 and TRBJ2-6; 10 bases agree with TRBD1. CDR1 KGHSH and CDR2 LQKENI come from the germline V gene. The CDR3 has 18 residues. The trim removed 4 bases at V and 0 bases at J, leaving 6 bases unmatched. As DNA, the CDR3 is TGTGCCAGCTCACAACCGGGACAGGGGAGCTCTGGGGCCAACGTCCTGACTTTC. The encoded protein is CASSQPGQGSSGANVLTF. The full variable domain, in which reference TRBV18 and TRBJ2-6 provide the parts outside the CDR3, is NAGVMQNPRHLVRRRGQEARLRCSPMKGHSHVYWYRQLPEEGLKFMVYLQKENIIDESGMPKERFSAEFPKEGPSILRIQQVVRGDSAAYFCASSQPGQGSSGANVLTFGAGSRLTVL.

This chain uses TRBV25-1 with TRBJ1-4, with 8 bases matching TRBD1. The CDR3 consists of 14 residues. The germline gives CDR1 MGHDK, CDR2 SYGVNS. Trimming removed 4 bases from V and 8 bases from J; junction bases left unmatched: 6. CDR3 in amino acids: CASSAQGAREKLFF. CDR3 in DNA: TGTGCCAGCAGTGCTCAGGGGGCGCGGGAAAAACTGTTTTTT.

Concerning this clone: Its ends do not fully match the called genes, so a read error is possible. Other DNA sequences in this specimen translate into the identical CDR3. V is TRBV5-1 and J is TRBJ2-2; D is ambiguous. Per germline, CDR1 SGHRS and CDR2 YFSETQ. This CDR3 is built from 14 residues. The CDR3 loop is CASGEQMNTGELFF. The CDR3 nucleotides are TGCGCCAGCGGGGAACAGATGAACACCGGAGAGCTGTTTTTT.

This clone occurred once. V gene TRBV2 combines with J gene TRBJ2-7, with 7 positions matching TRBD1. The CDR3 covers 12 residues. Per the germline V gene, CDR1 is SNHLY and CDR2 is FYNNEI. After removal of 6 bases from V and 6 bases from J, the junction contained 5 bases not matched to a gene. CDR3 amino acids: CASRETGLEQYF. The CDR3 DNA sequence: TGTGCCAGCAGGGAGACAGGGCTCGAGCAGTACTTC.

The rearrangement uses TRBV9 and TRBJ2-5, with 8 bases identical to TRBD2. In germline, CDR1 is SGDLS, CDR2 YYNGEE. V shed 4 bases, J shed 5 bases, and the junction held 10 bases outside the gene matches. This CDR3 spans 15 amino acids. The CDR3 nucleotides are TGTGCCAGCAGCCATGGACTAGCAGCAGAGGAGACCCAGTACTTC. Its protein product is CASSHGLAAEETQYF.

The CDR3 region has the DNA TGTGCCAGCAGCCCGCGACAGGGGGCGTACGAGCAGTACTTC. Protein sequence: CASSPRQGAYEQYF. The chain recombines TRBV7-9 with TRBJ2-7; 10 nucleotides agree with TRBD1. Looked up from germline, CDR1 is SEHNR and CDR2 is FQNEAQ (reference sequence). This CDR3 is 14 amino acids long. V was pared by 5 bases and J by 4 bases, with 5 bases of the junction left unmatched.

The chain carries TRBV7-9 and TRBJ2-1; possibly TRBD2 for D (6 bases). Germline V lookup: CDR1 SEHNR, CDR2 FQNEAQ (reference sequence). V lost 1 base, J lost 2 bases, and 15 bases lay in between. The CDR3 has 17 amino acids. The DNA of the CDR3 is TGTGCCAGCAGCTTAGTCGCGGGAAGTGGGACCTACAATGAGCAGTTCTTC. The encoded protein is CASSLVAGSGTYNEQFF.

The CDR3 region is CASSAQGWGYDTEAFF. The CDR3 DNA is TGCGCCAGCAGCGCACAGGGCTGGGGGTATGACACTGAAGCTTTCTTT. The rearrangement links TRBV5-1 to TRBJ1-1, with D possibly being TRBD1 (6 bases). V shed 4 bases and J shed 3 bases, with 19 bases lying between them. Germline V CDR1 and CDR2: SGHRS, YFSETQ. This CDR3 comprises 16 residues.

This clone was observed once. J is TRBJ2-1 and V is TRBV14; 7 bases align to TRBD2. The V gene's germline CDR1 is SGHDN and CDR2 FVKESK. The CDR3 has 14 residues. V shed 4 bases, J shed 6 bases, and the junction held 6 bases outside the gene matches. DNA for the CDR3: TGTGCCAGCAGCCCCGAGCTAGCGGTCAATGAGCAGTTCTTC. Its protein product is CASSPELAVNEQFF.

The gene calls are TRBV6-5 and TRBJ1-1, with unresolved D. The CDR3 runs 14 residues. Germline-derived CDR1 and CDR2 are MNHEY and SVGAGI. The ends were cut back, 6 bases at V and 1 base at J, with 12 bases in the middle. The CDR3 loop reads CASSPGAANTEAFF. In DNA, the CDR3 is TGTGCCAGCAGCCCCGGTGCAGCGAACACTGAAGCTTTCTTT.

The genes are TRBV6-1 and TRBJ1-3; D unresolved. Trimming took off 2 bases at V and 9 bases at J, with 11 bases between the two ends. This CDR3 spans 13 amino acids. From germline, CDR1 is MNHNS and CDR2 SASEGT. The CDR3 sequence: CASSESRFGTIYF. The CDR3 region has the DNA TGTGCCAGCAGTGAAAGCAGGTTTGGCACCATATATTTT.

The V gene is TRBV9, the J gene TRBJ1-3; D ambiguous. Deletions cut 3 bases from V and 3 bases from J, with 7 bases between. This CDR3 contains 13 residues. Germline assignment: CDR1 SGDLS and CDR2 YYNGEE. Here the CDR3 DNA reads TGTGCCAGCAGCGAGGTAGTTGGAAACACCATATATTTT. Protein sequence: CASSEVVGNTIYF.

V usage is TRBV19 and J usage is TRBJ1-5, with 10 bases that match TRBD1. The CDR3 spans 15 residues. Germline lookup yields CDR1 LNHDA and CDR2 SQIVND (reference sequence). Losses at the gene ends were 4 bases for V and 6 bases for J; bases not matched to a gene: 6. The CDR3 bases are TGTGCCAGTAGTAAGGGGACAGGGGCTAGTCAGCCCCAGCATTTT. Its protein is CASSKGTGASQPQHF.

The chain is built from TRBV7-9 and TRBJ2-7; TRBD1 matches at 11 bases. V was pared by 1 base and J by 5 bases, with 4 bases of the junction left unmatched. This CDR3 is built from 15 residues. CDR1 and CDR2 from the germline V gene are SEHNR and FQNEAQ (reference sequence). The CDR3, as DNA: TGTGCCAGCAGCTTAGTCGGGACAGGGGGAAACGAGCAGTACTTC. It codes for CASSLVGTGGNEQYF.

V is TRBV6-5 and J is TRBJ2-7; 8 bases map to TRBD1. Germline CDR1 MNHEY, CDR2 SVGAGI. CDR3 length: 14 residues. With 6 bases clipped from V and 4 bases from J, the junction kept 8 bases outside the gene matches. The CDR3 DNA is TGTGCCAGCAGACGGGGACAGGCCAAATACGAGCAGTACTTC. It yields the protein CASRRGQAKYEQYF.

This clone was observed once. The chain employs TRBV27 and TRBJ1-2; D is uncertain. The length of the CDR3 is 10 residues. Germline CDR1 is MNHEY and CDR2 is SMNVEV (reference sequence). This CDR3 is CPPPPAGYTF. Here the CDR3 DNA reads TGTCCTCCCCCCCCCGCTGGTTACACCTTC.

The chain has TRBV5-4 and TRBJ2-3; 8 bases agree with TRBD2. Germline V gene lookup returns CDR1 SGHNT and CDR2 YYREEE (reference sequence). The CDR3 sequence is 16 residues long. Germline trimming cut 5 bases from V and 0 bases from J; bases unmatched to any gene: 8. The CDR3 region has the DNA TGTGCCAGCAGACGTGAACTAGCGGAAAGCACAGATACGCAGTATTTT. Its protein is CASRRELAESTDTQYF.

CDR3: CATRPTGMQSPLHF. In DNA form, the CDR3 reads TGTGCCACCCGGCCCACAGGGATGCAATCACCCCTCCACTTT. The chain employs TRBV6-1 and TRBJ1-6, with D maybe TRBD1 (6 bases). Trimming removed 10 bases from V and 10 bases from J, with 20 bases in between. The CDR3 contains 14 residues. Germline values: CDR1 MNHNS, CDR2 SASEGT.

The V and J genes are TRBV2 and TRBJ1-2; no reliable D call. From germline, CDR1 is SNHLY and CDR2 FYNNEI. CDR3 size: 14 residues. V lost 1 base and J lost 4, with 10 bases in between. CDR3 nucleotide sequence: TGTGCCAGCAGTGAAGGGACCGCAGTCTATGGCTACACCTTC. It codes for CASSEGTAVYGYTF.

This clone was recorded once. This chain joins TRBV6-6 and TRBJ1-1; TRBD1 agrees at 8 bases. V lost 5 bases and J lost 0; bases outside the gene matches: 8. The CDR3 loop spans 16 amino acids. From germline, CDR1 is MNHNY and CDR2 SVGAGI (reference sequence). CDR3 loop: CASSLGTGVMNTEAFF. CDR3 bases: TGTGCCAGCAGTCTAGGGACAGGAGTCATGAACACTGAAGCTTTCTTT.